Below, one T cell receptor beta chain is given with its context. What it binds is unknown. Sequencing was performed with immunoSEQ multiplex PCR; in TCRdb, only in-frame clones are kept and a portion is missing. The sample carries approximately 150,000 clones, roughly 83% recorded once. The CDR3 totals 14 residues. Trimming stripped 5 bases from V and 8 bases from J, with 18 bases between. The germline V gene has CDR1 SGHAT and CDR2 FQDESV (reference sequence). The sample belongs to a study of radiation and T cells in renal cell carcinoma. Time point denoted: baseline pretreatment blood. The treatment was: 15 Gy SBRT to primary tumor, nephrectomy 4 weeks later. Blood was sampled at baseline, 2 weeks and 4 weeks after SBRT. This renal cell carcinoma was of the clear cell type. Study-wide results and limits: From baseline, blood top tumor clonotypes peaked at 2 weeks post-radiation.

The source material was blood, sampled from a patient whose treatment included radiotherapy and nephrectomy. This clonotype originated in a woman aged 45-65 years with renal cell carcinoma. The chain is built from TRBV11-1 and TRBJ1-1; D possibly corresponds to TRBD1 (5 bases). CDR3 residues: CASSITDTGGEAFF. The CDR3 DNA reads as TGTGCCAGCAGCATCACCGACACAGGAGGAGAAGCTTTCTTT.